This is a list of T cell receptor beta chains from one sample in a study of neurological immune-mediated disorders. TCRdb reprocessed the 5' RACE reads via MiXCR and lists one record per CDR3 protein. Counted here are 55,000 to 75,000 distinct CDR3 sequences, approximately 14% occurring once; the ten biggest clones make up 4.6%. The sample comprised PBMCs. The receptor source for this set is a female donor with HTLV-1-associated myelopathy (HAM/TSP). CDR3s include the opening cysteine and the closing phenylalanine or tryptophan. The D gene is left open where the match is weak. Size tells how often a clone was seen (once, few, many) or the class of an expanded clone, and some rows leave it out.

j_gene | d_gene | abundance | v_gene | CDR3aa | CDR3nt
TRBJ2-1 | NA | many | TRBV5-6 | CASSLGSTNMNEQFF | TGTGCCAGCAGCTTGGGCTCGACAAATATGAATGAGCAGTTCTTC
TRBJ2-3 | TRBD2 | many | TRBV4-1 | CASSQVASGGAQDTQYF | TGCGCCAGCAGCCAAGTAGCTAGCGGGGGGGCCCAAGATACGCAGTATTTT
TRBJ2-3 | NA | NA | TRBV4-1 | CASSQHPTGEGDTQYF | TGCGCCAGCAGCCAACATCCGACAGGTGAAGGAGATACGCAGTATTTT
TRBJ2-7 | NA | many | TRBV6-5 | CASSYTLQVSEQYF | TGTGCCAGCAGTTACACATTACAGGTATCCGAGCAGTACTTC
TRBJ2-7 | NA | many | TRBV28 | CASSPGDNYEQYF | TGTGCCAGCAGTCCTGGGGACAACTACGAGCAGTACTTC
TRBJ2-2 | TRBD2 | NA | TRBV20-1 | CSARDTASGGQGELFF | TGCAGTGCTAGAGATACAGCTAGCGGGGGGCAGGGGGAGCTGTTTTTT
TRBJ2-1 | NA | many | TRBV20-1 | CSARGTGSGSYNEQFF | TGCAGTGCTAGGGGAACAGGGTCAGGCTCCTACAATGAGCAGTTCTTC
TRBJ2-5 | TRBD1 | many | TRBV29-1 | CSVVTLQGEQTQYF | TGCAGCGTTGTTACCCTGCAGGGGGAACAGACCCAGTACTTC
TRBJ2-1 | TRBD1 | many | TRBV25-1 | CASSERSSGGFYEQFF | TGTGCCAGCAGTGAAAGGAGTTCAGGGGGCTTTTATGAGCAGTTCTTC
TRBJ1-5 | NA | NA | TRBV6-6 | CASSTGLIGQPQHF | TGTGCCAGCAGTACAGGGCTGATTGGTCAGCCCCAGCATTTT
TRBJ2-1 | NA | many | TRBV12-3/TRBV12-4 | CASSLLGGNNEQFF | TGTGCCAGCAGTTTATTGGGGGGTAACAATGAGCAGTTCTTC
TRBJ1-5 | NA | many | TRBV5-1 | CASSFGQSLTFKRGNQPQHF | TGCGCCAGCAGCTTTGGACAGTCCCTGACGTTTAAGAGGGGCAATCAGCCCCAGCATTTT
TRBJ2-1 | NA | many | TRBV10-2 | CASSEIQGIKQFF | TGCGCCAGCAGTGAGATTCAAGGGATAAAGCAGTTCTTC
TRBJ2-2 | TRBD2 | few | TRBV5-1 | CASRVLAANTGELFF | TGCGCCAGCAGGGTACTAGCGGCGAACACCGGGGAGCTGTTTTTT
TRBJ2-3 | TRBD2 | medium-sized | TRBV20-1 | CSALPGLAGAGADTQYF | TGCAGTGCGTTACCGGGACTAGCGGGGGCCGGGGCAGATACGCAGTATTTT
TRBJ2-5 | TRBD2 | many | TRBV9 | CASSPGTSGGARETQYF | TGTGCCAGCAGCCCCGGGACTAGCGGGGGGGCCAGGGAGACCCAGTACTTC
TRBJ2-7 | NA | many | TRBV10-2 | CASSEGGSREQYF | TGCGCCAGCAGTGAAGGTGGGTCAAGGGAGCAGTACTTC
TRBJ2-7 | NA | few | TRBV3-1 | CASSQRGQSYEQYF | TGTGCCAGCAGCCAACGCGGGCAAAGCTACGAGCAGTACTTC
TRBJ2-7 | TRBD1 | many | TRBV27 | CASSFDGTGGYEQYF | TGTGCCAGCAGTTTCGACGGGACAGGGGGCTACGAGCAGTACTTC
TRBJ2-2 | TRBD1 | many | TRBV7-6 | CASSYGQGFTGELFF | TGTGCCAGCAGTTATGGACAGGGTTTCACCGGGGAGCTGTTTTTT
TRBJ2-3 | NA | NA | TRBV28 | CASSLDPMSADTQYF | TGTGCCAGCAGTTTGGATCCCATGTCGGCAGATACGCAGTATTTT
TRBJ1-2 | NA | NA | TRBV24-1 | CATSDLTANYCYTF | TGTGCCACCAGCGATTTGACAGCTAACTATTGCTACACCTTC
TRBJ2-7 | TRBD2 | many | TRBV20-1 | CSARAGWGGSYEQYF | TGCAGTGCTAGGGCCGGGTGGGGAGGGTCCTACGAGCAGTACTTC
TRBJ2-3 | NA | many | TRBV3-1 | CASSFGRPGTQYF | TGTGCCAGCAGCTTTGGGAGACCCGGAACGCAGTATTTT
TRBJ1-1 | NA | many | TRBV11-2 | CASSSLGAPTEAFF | TGTGCCAGCAGCTCCTTAGGGGCGCCTACTGAAGCTTTCTTT
TRBJ2-7 | NA | NA | TRBV6-5 | CASSYARDNHEQYF | TGTGCCAGCAGTTACGCCCGGGACAACCACGAGCAGTACTTC
TRBJ2-7 | NA | many | TRBV6-2/TRBV6-3 | CASSSRTGRSYEQYF | TGTGCCAGCAGTTCCCGGACGGGACGGTCCTACGAGCAGTACTTC
TRBJ2-7 | TRBD1 | many | TRBV20-1 | CSATGGGETYEQYF | TGCAGTGCGACAGGGGGGGGGGAGACCTACGAGCAGTACTTC
TRBJ2-2 | NA | NA | TRBV28 | CASSLQGIRAGELFF | TGTGCCAGCAGTTTACAGGGTATTAGGGCCGGGGAGCTGTTTTTT
TRBJ2-1 | NA | NA | TRBV9 | CASSVGGESSYNEQFF | TGTGCCAGCAGCGTAGGCGGGGAAAGCTCCTACAATGAGCAGTTCTTC
TRBJ1-1 | NA | NA | TRBV27 | CASSLKGGTEAFF | TGTGCCAGCAGTTTAAAAGGAGGCACTGAAGCTTTCTTT
TRBJ2-7 | NA | many | TRBV12-3/TRBV12-4 | CASSLRDEQYF | TGTGCCAGCAGCCTGAGAGACGAGCAGTACTTC
TRBJ1-1 | NA | NA | TRBV24-1 | CATSRRGAGTEAFF | TGTGCCACCAGTCGTAGGGGCGCGGGCACTGAAGCTTTCTTT
TRBJ2-1 | TRBD1 | many | TRBV20-1 | CSARGTGLRNEQFF | TGCAGTGCTAGAGGGACAGGGTTGAGGAATGAGCAGTTCTTC
TRBJ2-3 | TRBD2 | many | TRBV20-1 | CSARLAGVTDTQYF | TGCAGTGCTAGACTAGCGGGGGTGACAGATACGCAGTATTTT
TRBJ2-4 | NA | many | TRBV2 | CASRAPGRPEYF | TGTGCCAGCAGAGCACCAGGACGCCCAGAGTACTTC
TRBJ2-5 | NA | many | TRBV2 | CASSDLGVETQYF | TGTGCCAGCAGTGACCTAGGCGTGGAGACCCAGTACTTC
TRBJ2-3 | NA | many | TRBV5-1 | CASSPGQISTDTQYF | TGCGCCAGCAGCCCCGGACAGATTAGCACAGATACGCAGTATTTT
TRBJ1-5 | NA | NA | TRBV6-5 | CASSFLQGASSNQPQHF | TGTGCCAGCAGTTTCCTACAGGGAGCCTCTAGCAATCAGCCCCAGCATTTT
TRBJ1-2 | TRBD1 | NA | TRBV5-1 | CTSSLTTGGDGYTF | TGCACCAGTAGCTTGACGACAGGGGGCGATGGCTACACCTTC
TRBJ2-5 | TRBD2 | many | TRBV5-1 | CASSLLAGAQETQYF | TGCGCCAGCAGCTTGCTAGCGGGGGCTCAAGAGACCCAGTACTTC
TRBJ2-5 | NA | few | TRBV7-8 | CASSFQIGLEGTQYF | TGTGCCAGCAGCTTTCAGATTGGACTGGAGGGGACCCAGTACTTC
TRBJ2-1 | NA | many | TRBV29-1 | CSVGADGGYNEQFF | TGCAGCGTGGGAGCGGACGGCGGGTACAATGAGCAGTTCTTC
TRBJ2-3 | TRBD1 | many | TRBV29-1 | CSVEVGGSDTQYF | TGCAGCGTTGAGGTAGGGGGCTCCGATACGCAGTATTTT
TRBJ2-3 | NA | many | TRBV21-1 | CASSKYLRQGSTDTQYF | TGTGCCAGCAGCAAATACTTAAGGCAGGGAAGCACAGATACGCAGTATTTT
TRBJ2-7 | NA | many | TRBV20-1 | CSTHWAHSYEQYF | TGCAGTACCCACTGGGCACATTCCTACGAGCAGTACTTC
TRBJ2-2 | NA | many | TRBV7-9 | CASSLTANTGELFF | TGTGCCAGCAGCTTGACAGCGAACACCGGGGAGCTGTTTTTT
TRBJ2-2 | NA | many | TRBV29-1 | CSVRNTGELFF | TGCAGCGTCAGGAACACCGGGGAGCTGTTTTTT
TRBJ2-3 | TRBD2 | many | TRBV5-1 | CASSLEAGGTDTQYF | TGCGCCAGCAGCTTGGAAGCGGGGGGCACAGATACGCAGTATTTT
TRBJ1-3 | NA | many | TRBV30 | CAWSVRGGNTIYF | TGTGCCTGGAGTGTACGAGGGGGAAACACCATATATTTT
TRBJ1-1 | TRBD1 | many | TRBV7-3 | CASSQGGMNTEAFF | TGTGCCAGCTCCCAGGGGGGAATGAACACTGAAGCTTTCTTT
TRBJ2-1 | TRBD2 | many | TRBV5-1 | CASSLWGAGGFNEQFF | TGCGCCAGCAGCCTTTGGGGGGCGGGGGGCTTCAATGAGCAGTTCTTC
TRBJ1-1 | NA | NA | TRBV7-3 | CASSLSILNTEAFF | TGTGCCAGCAGCTTGAGCATTTTGAACACTGAAGCTTTCTTT
TRBJ2-1 | TRBD2 | many | TRBV4-1 | CASSWAGGYNEQFF | TGCGCCAGCAGCTGGGCGGGGGGCTACAATGAGCAGTTCTTC
TRBJ1-2 | TRBD1 | few | TRBV28 | CASSSRQGAYTF | TGTGCCAGCAGTTCCCGACAGGGGGCTTATACCTTC
TRBJ2-7 | NA | many | TRBV7-8 | CASSLMGYQEQYF | TGTGCCAGCAGCTTAATGGGGTATCAAGAGCAGTACTTC
TRBJ1-2 | TRBD1 | many | TRBV20-1 | CSVEGAQDYGYTF | TGCAGTGTCGAGGGGGCGCAAGACTATGGCTACACCTTC
TRBJ2-3 | NA | NA | TRBV20-1 | CSARGPEGTQYF | TGCAGTGCTAGAGGCCCTGAGGGTACGCAGTATTTT
TRBJ2-2 | TRBD1 | many | TRBV5-1 | CASSPVPTGGAGTGELFF | TGCGCCAGCAGCCCAGTACCGACAGGGGGCGCGGGCACCGGGGAGCTGTTTTTT
TRBJ1-5 | NA | many | TRBV5-1 | CASSSGQGNQPQHF | TGCGCCAGCAGCTCGGGGCAGGGCAATCAGCCCCAGCATTTT